These T cell receptor beta chains were read from a single sample in a study of T cell responses to AZD1222 COVID-19 vaccine. TCRdb keeps only in-frame clones here, not all; method: immunoSEQ multiplex PCR. The sample yields approximately 99,000 clones, just over 90% seen once. The sequencing used peripheral blood, collected 28 days after the second AZD1222 dose. The receptors were sampled from an adult who received the AZD1222 COVID-19 vaccine. The CDR3 runs from the conserved cysteine through the conserved F or W.

J | V | CDR3
TRBJ2-5 | TRBV10-1 | CASSGQTQETQYF
TRBJ2-1 | TRBV6-1 | CASSEPGSAYNEQFF
TRBJ2-3 | TRBV4-1 | CASSQEGLLAGAEDTQYF
TRBJ2-3 | TRBV19 | CASSIGRGDRSTDTQYF
TRBJ2-6 | TRBV7-8 | CASSLRRPGFSGANVLTF
TRBJ1-5 | TRBV27 | CASSFQGKSNQPQHF
TRBJ2-1 | TRBV16 | CASSQPSGIGQFF
TRBJ2-5 | TRBV27 | CASSLGYQETQYF
TRBJ2-1 | TRBV6-5 | CASSLGHGNEQFF
TRBJ1-1 | TRBV6-5 | CASNLQENTEAFF
TRBJ1-2 | TRBV7-2 | CASSSRAGGGYGYTF
TRBJ1-1 | TRBV28 | CASSREHTEAFF
TRBJ2-5 | TRBV15 | CATSRDRDRGETQYF
TRBJ2-7 | TRBV7-9 | CASSVSGQPYEQYF
TRBJ1-4 | TRBV6-5 | CASSFTGGNNEKLFF
TRBJ2-5 | TRBV5-5 | CASSLTGIQEAQYF